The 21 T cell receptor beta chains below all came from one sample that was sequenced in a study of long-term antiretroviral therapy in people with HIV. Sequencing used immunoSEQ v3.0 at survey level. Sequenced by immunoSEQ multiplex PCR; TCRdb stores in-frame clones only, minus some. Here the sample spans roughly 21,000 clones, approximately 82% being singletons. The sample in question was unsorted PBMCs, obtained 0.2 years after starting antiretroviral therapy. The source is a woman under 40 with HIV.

In nucleotides, the CDR3 is TGTGCCTGGAGCTATATCCCAGATACGCAGTATTTT. It is translated as CAWSYIPDTQYF. V gene TRBV30 combines with J gene TRBJ2-3, with D uncertain. The CDR3 runs 12 residues. Trimming took off 3 bases at V and 4 bases at J, with 8 bases between the two ends. Germline V gene sequence: CDR1 GTSNPN, CDR2 SVGIG (reference sequence).

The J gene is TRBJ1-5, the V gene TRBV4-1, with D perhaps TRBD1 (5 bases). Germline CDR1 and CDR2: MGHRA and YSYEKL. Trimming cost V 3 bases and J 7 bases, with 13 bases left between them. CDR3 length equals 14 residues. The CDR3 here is CASSHIGRGQPQHF. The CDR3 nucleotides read TGCGCCAGCAGCCATATAGGGAGGGGACAGCCCCAGCATTTT.

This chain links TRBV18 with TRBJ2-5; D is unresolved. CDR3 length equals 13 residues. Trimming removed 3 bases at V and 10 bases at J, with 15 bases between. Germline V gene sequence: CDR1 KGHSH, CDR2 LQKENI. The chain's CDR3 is CASSPPSDTNQYF. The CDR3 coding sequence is TGTGCCAGCTCACCCCCCTCCGACACAAACCAGTACTTC.

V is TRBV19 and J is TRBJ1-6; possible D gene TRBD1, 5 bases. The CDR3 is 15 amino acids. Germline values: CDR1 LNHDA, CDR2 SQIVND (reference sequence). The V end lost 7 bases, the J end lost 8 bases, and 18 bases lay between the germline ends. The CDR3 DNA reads TGTGCCAGTAACCCTGGGGAAGGGGCCTATTCACCCCTCCACTTT. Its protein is CASNPGEGAYSPLHF.

For the CDR3, the DNA is TGTGCCAGCAGCTTAGCGGGGCAATATCGGGAGACCCAGTACTTC. Translated: CASSLAGQYRETQYF. The chain combines TRBV7-8 with TRBJ2-5, with a tentative D call TRBD1 (5 bases). Deletions cut 0 bases from V and 5 bases from J, with 13 bases between. Per germline, CDR1 SGHVS and CDR2 FQNEAQ. The CDR3 has 15 amino acids. The complete variable domain, with remaining parts taken from reference TRBV7-8 and TRBJ2-5, reads GAGVSQSPRYKVAKRGQDVALRCDPISGHVSLFWYQQALGQGPEFLTYFQNEAQLDKSGLPSDRFFAERPEGSVSTLKIQRTQQEDSAVYLCASSLAGQYRETQYFGPGTRLLVL.

In nucleotides, the CDR3 is TGTGCCAGCAGCCCCACCGGGACCGGCTTTAGTGAGCAGTTCTTC. This codes for CASSPTGTGFSEQFF. This chain links TRBV11-1 with TRBJ2-1, with D perhaps assigned TRBD1 or TRBD2 (5 bases each). Between the trimmed V and J ends, which lost 5 bases and 9 bases, there was a span of 20 bases. The CDR3 covers 15 residues. CDR1 and CDR2 from the germline V gene are SGHAT and FQDESV (reference sequence).

The CDR3 bases are TGTGCCTGGACCGCTTTTAAGGATACGCAGTATTTT. Amino acids: CAWTAFKDTQYF. The V gene is TRBV30, the J gene TRBJ2-3; D uncertain. Germline CDR1 reads GTSNPN; CDR2 reads SVGIG (reference sequence). V dropped 4 bases and J dropped 6 bases, with 11 bases sitting between them. CDR3 length: 12 amino acids.

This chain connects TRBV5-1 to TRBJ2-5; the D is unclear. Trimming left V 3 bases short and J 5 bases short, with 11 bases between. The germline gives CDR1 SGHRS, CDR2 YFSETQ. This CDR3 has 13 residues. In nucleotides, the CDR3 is TGCGCCAGCAGCTCCCTAAGGGCCGAGACCCAGTACTTC. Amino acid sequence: CASSSLRAETQYF.

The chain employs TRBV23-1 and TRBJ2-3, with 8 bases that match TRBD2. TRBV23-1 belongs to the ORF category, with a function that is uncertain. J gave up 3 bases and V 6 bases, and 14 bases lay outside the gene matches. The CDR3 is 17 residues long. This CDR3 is CASSPPIASGHTDTQYF. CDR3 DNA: TGCGCCAGCAGCCCCCCGATAGCTAGCGGGCATACAGATACGCAGTATTTT.

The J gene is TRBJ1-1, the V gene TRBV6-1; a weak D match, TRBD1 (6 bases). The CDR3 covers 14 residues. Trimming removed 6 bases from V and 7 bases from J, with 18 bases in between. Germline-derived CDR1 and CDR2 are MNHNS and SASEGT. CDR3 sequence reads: CASRLQGPRSEAFF. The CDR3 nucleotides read TGTGCCAGCAGACTACAGGGTCCCAGAAGTGAAGCTTTCTTT.

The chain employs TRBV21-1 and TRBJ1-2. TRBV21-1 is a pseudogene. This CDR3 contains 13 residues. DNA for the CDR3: TGTGCCAGCAGCGGTAGAGGGAAAGGAAGTGACACCTTC. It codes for CASSGRGKGSDTF.

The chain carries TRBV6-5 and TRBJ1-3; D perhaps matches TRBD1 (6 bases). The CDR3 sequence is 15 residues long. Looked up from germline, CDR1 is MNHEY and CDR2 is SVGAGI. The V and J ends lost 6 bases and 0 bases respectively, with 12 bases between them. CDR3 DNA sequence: TGTGCCAGCAGCCAGGGGACTTACTCTGGAAACACCATATATTTT. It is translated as CASSQGTYSGNTIYF.

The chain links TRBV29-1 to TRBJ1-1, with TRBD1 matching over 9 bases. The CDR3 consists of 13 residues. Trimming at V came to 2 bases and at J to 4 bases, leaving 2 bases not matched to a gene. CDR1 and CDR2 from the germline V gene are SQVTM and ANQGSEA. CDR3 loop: CSVETGGLTEAFF. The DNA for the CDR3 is TGCAGCGTTGAAACAGGGGGCCTCACTGAAGCTTTCTTT. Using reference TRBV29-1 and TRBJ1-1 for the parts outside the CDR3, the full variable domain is SAVISQKPSRDICQRGTSLTIQCQVDSQVTMMFWYRQQPGQSLTLIATANQGSEATYESGFVIDKFPISRPNLTFSTLTVSNMSPEDSSIYLCSVETGGLTEAFFGQGTRLTVV.

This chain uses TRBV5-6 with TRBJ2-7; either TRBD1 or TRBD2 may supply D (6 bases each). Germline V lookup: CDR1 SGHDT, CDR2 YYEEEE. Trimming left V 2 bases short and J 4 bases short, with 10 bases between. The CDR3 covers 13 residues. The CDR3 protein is CASSLRGHYEQYV. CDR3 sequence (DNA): TGTGCCAGCAGCTTACGGGGGCATTACGAGCAGTACGTC.

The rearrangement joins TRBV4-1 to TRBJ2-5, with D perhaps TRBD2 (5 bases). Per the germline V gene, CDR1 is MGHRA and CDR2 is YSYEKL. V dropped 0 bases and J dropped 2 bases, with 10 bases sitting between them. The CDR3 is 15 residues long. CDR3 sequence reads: CASSQDGREQETQYF. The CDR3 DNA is TGCGCCAGCAGCCAAGATGGCCGGGAACAAGAGACCCAGTACTTC.

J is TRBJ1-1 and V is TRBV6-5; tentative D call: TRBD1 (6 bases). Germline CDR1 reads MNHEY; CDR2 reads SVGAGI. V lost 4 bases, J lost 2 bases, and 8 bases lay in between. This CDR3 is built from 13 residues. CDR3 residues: CASSLGGNTEAFF. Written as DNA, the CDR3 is TGTGCCAGCAGTTTGGGGGGCAACACTGAAGCTTTCTTT.

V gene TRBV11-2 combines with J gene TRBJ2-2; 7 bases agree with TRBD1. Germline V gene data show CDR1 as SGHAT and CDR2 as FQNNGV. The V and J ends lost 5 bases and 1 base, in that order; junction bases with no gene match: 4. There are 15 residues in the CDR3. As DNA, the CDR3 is TGTGCCAGCAGCGCCGGGACAGTGAACACCGGGGAGCTGTTTTTT. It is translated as CASSAGTVNTGELFF.

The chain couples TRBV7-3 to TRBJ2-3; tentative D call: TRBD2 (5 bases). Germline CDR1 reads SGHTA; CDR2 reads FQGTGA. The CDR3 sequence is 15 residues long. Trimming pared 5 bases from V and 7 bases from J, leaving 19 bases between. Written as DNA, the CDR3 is TGTGCCAGCAGCCCCGCCGTTACCCACGGGAATACGCAGTATTTT. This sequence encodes CASSPAVTHGNTQYF. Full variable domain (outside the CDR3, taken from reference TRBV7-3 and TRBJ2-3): GAGVSQTPSNKVTEKGKYVELRCDPISGHTALYWYRQSLGQGPEFLIYFQGTGAADDSGLPNDRFFAVRPEGSVSTLKIQRTERGDSAVYLCASSPAVTHGNTQYFGPGTRLTVL.

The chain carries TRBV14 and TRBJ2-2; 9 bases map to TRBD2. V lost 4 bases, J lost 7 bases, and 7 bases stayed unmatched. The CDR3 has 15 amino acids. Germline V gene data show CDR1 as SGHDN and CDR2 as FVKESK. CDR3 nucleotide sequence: TGTGCCAGCAGCCTTCTAGCGGGGAAGGGCGGGGAGCTGTTTTTT. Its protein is CASSLLAGKGGELFF. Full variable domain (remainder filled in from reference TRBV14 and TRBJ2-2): EAGVTQFPSHSVIEKGQTVTLRCDPISGHDNLYWYRRVMGKEIKFLLHFVKESKQDESGMPNNRFLAERTGGTYSTLKVQPAELEDSGVYFCASSLLAGKGGELFFGEGSRLTVL.

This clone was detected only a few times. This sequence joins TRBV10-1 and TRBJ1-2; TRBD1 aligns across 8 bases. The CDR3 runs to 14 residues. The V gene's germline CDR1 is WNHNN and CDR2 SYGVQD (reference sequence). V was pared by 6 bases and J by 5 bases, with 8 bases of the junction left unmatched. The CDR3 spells CASRPDRGKYGYTF. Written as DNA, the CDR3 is TGCGCCAGCAGGCCAGACAGGGGCAAATATGGCTACACCTTC.

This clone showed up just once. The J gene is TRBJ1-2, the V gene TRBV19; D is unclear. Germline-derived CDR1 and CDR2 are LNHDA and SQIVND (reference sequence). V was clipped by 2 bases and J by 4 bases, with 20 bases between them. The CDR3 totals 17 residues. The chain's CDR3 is CASSIFSGRGLPYGYTF. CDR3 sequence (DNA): TGTGCCAGTAGTATATTCTCGGGCCGGGGTTTGCCCTATGGCTACACCTTC.